This TCR beta chain comes out of a study of blood T cells in healthy people across ages (dated by TCRdb to 2014 to 2015). For the wider study: Template switching captured roughly one uniquely barcoded TCR beta cDNA molecule per two T cells in model experiments. Using the same blood draw, the study looked at two additional independent replicas of 1 million unique cDNA reads for two donors, one aged 18 to 30 and the other aged 80 or older. To avoid experimental bias, donors of different ages were distributed randomly across sequencing lanes. Four age groups were formed from the donors: young (average approximately 15 years), middle-aged (less than 40), aged (62) and long-lived (82). Age-related changes in TCR beta repertoire diversity were measured in the study by deep sequencing normalized with unique cDNA molecular identifiers. Study-wide findings and limitations: As age increased, observed TCR beta diversity per million T cells dropped in a roughly linear way, and a significant reduction was already evident by age 40. Because the CMV infection status of the donors was unknown, age-related changes in expanded clonotypes may potentially have been confounded. The long-lived group showed more naive CD4+ T cells, fewer expanded clones and increased TCR diversity than the aged group, suggesting age selection. Total diversity estimates from one million sequenced T cells were considered lower bounds and underestimates. Because profiling used bulk unsorted PBMCs, naive and antigen-experienced compartments could not be compared conclusively. There was a strong correlation between observed TCR beta diversity and the percentage of naive T cells measured by flow cytometry.

The donors were around 39 Caucasian individuals from Russia, aged 6 to 90 years, who were systemically healthy. Ten milliliters of peripheral blood were drawn from each donor into EDTA-treated Vacutainer tubes. Ficoll-Paque density-gradient centrifugation was used to isolate PBMCs, with at least 7 million per sample. Trizol reagent was used to extract total RNA from the PBMCs, yielding at least 5.5 micrograms per sample. For every donor, flow cytometry on a PBMC aliquot measured the percentage of naive CD45RAhigh/CD27high T cells. From a lookup of the germline V gene, CDR1 and CDR2 are SGHTA and FQGTGA. The CDR3 starts with the cysteine, ends with the phenylalanine, and has 14 residues. Only the CDR3 portion is preserved as DNA: 42 bases, with reading frame beginning at the first base. Germline trimming amounts to 4 bases on V and 4 bases on J, with 4 as the count of junction bases outside the gene matches.

In regard to this clonotype: The target of this receptor is not known. No base quality information exists; no much larger clone differs at one position.

The protocol used for the library was 5' RACE. TCRdb lists the instrument as Illumina HiSeq 2500. A second PCR of about 7 to 12 cycles was performed with a sample-barcoded 5' primer and a J-beta primer mix. Each TCR beta cDNA molecule received a unique molecular identifier from a template-switch 5' adaptor carrying 12 random nucleotides. Each sample yielded at least 3 million CDR3-containing paired-end reads. All of the RNA was converted into first-strand cDNA using the Mint cDNA synthesis kit, with a TRBC-specific oligonucleotide serving as the primer. Following uracil-DNA glycosylase treatment, all cDNA underwent a first 18-cycle PCR with the universal primers M1SS and BC2_uni_R. Concerning the study's data processing: For normalization, 1 million high-quality reads, each with a distinct molecular identifier, were randomly selected from each sample. Instead of being binned into consensus sequences, reads that shared molecular identifiers were thrown out. CDR3 identification, clonotype clustering and error correction used MiTCR with a Q25 quality threshold and the strictest error-elimination algorithm. A nonparametric unseen species model with Euler transformation was used to estimate lower-bound total TCR beta diversity. Starting from the raw public reads, TCRdb applied fastp trimming at Q25, assembled clones with MiXCR and retained in-frame beta chains. Every CDR3 protein is listed once, alongside the most common genes and DNA of its rows. Here the V and J calls rest on TCRdb's processing, not on the authors' analysis. The sample table lists over 500,000 distinct CDR3 sequences, approximately 52% of them with a count of one. Together, the top ten hold approximately 13% of the sample.

The chain joins TRBV7-3 to TRBJ2-1, and 7 bases in between align with TRBD1. The receptor's source is an elderly woman in good health. The specimen sequenced was blood. For the CDR3, the sequence is CASSSNRGYNEQFF. The DNA is TGTGCCAGCAGCTCCAACAGGGGATACAATGAGCAGTTCTTC.